Each of the 7 T cell receptor beta chains below was sequenced from the same sample in a study of T cell responses to AZD1222 COVID-19 vaccine. Some clones are missing from TCRdb's copy, which holds only in-frame ones; the method was immunoSEQ multiplex PCR. The sample records 100,000 to 150,000 clones, around 89% being singletons. Sample: peripheral blood, taken on day 0 of MenACWY control vaccination. Every receptor here comes from an adult in good health.

V and J are TRBV30 and TRBJ1-1; D remains unclear. This CDR3 is 12 amino acids long. V dropped 0 bases and J dropped 4 bases, with 6 bases sitting between them. Germline CDR1 reads GTSNPN; CDR2 reads SVGIG (reference sequence). CDR3 residues: CAWSVRGTEAFF. The CDR3 region has the DNA TGTGCCTGGAGTGTACGGGGCACTGAAGCTTTCTTT.

This rearrangement joins TRBV7-2 to TRBJ2-1; D remains ambiguous. The germline gives CDR1 SGHTA, CDR2 FQGNSA. The CDR3 has 12 residues. The V and J ends lost 4 bases and 6 bases respectively, with 7 bases between them. CDR3 residues: CASSSPLNEQFF. CDR3 DNA: TGTGCCAGCAGCTCACCGCTCAATGAGCAGTTCTTC. The full variable domain, with the rest looked up from reference TRBV7-2 and TRBJ2-1, is GAGVSQSPSNKVTEKGKDVELRCDPISGHTALYWYRQSLGQGLEFLIYFQGNSAPDKSGLPSDRFSAERTGGSVSTLTIQRTQQEDSAVYLCASSSPLNEQFFGPGTRLTVL.

The V gene is TRBV6-5, the J gene TRBJ2-5; D is uncertain. Per germline, CDR1 MNHEY and CDR2 SVGAGI. The CDR3 extends over 15 amino acids. V gave up 0 bases and J gave up 5 bases, with 13 bases separating them. CDR3 in amino acids: CASSYSSRLWETQYF. For the CDR3, the DNA is TGTGCCAGCAGTTACTCGTCCAGGCTATGGGAGACCCAGTACTTC.

This chain uses TRBV2 with TRBJ2-7; TRBD1 aligns across 7 bases. The germline V gene encodes CDR1 SNHLY and CDR2 FYNNEI. This CDR3 has 17 amino acids. The J segment lost 3 bases and the V segment lost 6 bases, leaving 17 bases of the junction unmatched. As DNA, the CDR3 is TGTGCCAGCAGCGACAACTCCCCGGGACAGAGATACTACGAGCAGTACTTC. As protein: CASSDNSPGQRYYEQYF. Complete variable domain (other parts from reference TRBV2 and TRBJ2-7): EPEVTQTPSHQVTQMGQEVILRCVPISNHLYFYWYRQILGQKVEFLVSFYNNEISEKSEIFDDQFSVERPDGSNFTLKIRSTKLEDSAMYFCASSDNSPGQRYYEQYFGPGTRLTVT.

This rearrangement joins TRBV4-2 to TRBJ2-1; 7 bases agree with TRBD2. The length of the CDR3 is 15 residues. V was clipped by 2 bases and J by 8 bases; unmatched bases: 9. CDR1 LGHNA and CDR2 YNFKEQ come from the germline V gene. CDR3 region: CASSQTRDYGDEQFF. Written as DNA, the CDR3 is TGTGCCAGCAGCCAAACTAGGGACTATGGAGATGAGCAGTTCTTC.

The rearrangement uses TRBV5-1 and TRBJ1-5, with D unclear. The CDR3 length is 11 residues. Trimming removed 7 bases at V and 10 bases at J, with 12 bases between. CDR1 is SGHRS, CDR2 YFSETQ, per germline. The CDR3 sequence: CASYAALPQHF. The CDR3 region has the DNA TGCGCCAGCTATGCGGCCCTTCCCCAGCATTTT.

This clone appeared once. V gene TRBV30 combines with J gene TRBJ2-7; possible D gene TRBD2, 7 bases. The CDR3 spans 11 residues. Germline V CDR1 and CDR2: GTSNPN, SVGIG (reference sequence). V was shortened by 3 bases and J by 5 bases, with 8 bases between the two germline ends. CDR3: CAWRGGDEQYF. For the CDR3, the DNA is TGTGCCTGGAGAGGGGGGGACGAGCAGTACTTC.